This T cell receptor beta chain appears in the sequencing data of a study of blood T cell repertoires in COVID-19. Looking at the study overall: COVID-19 samples, acute and convalescent, were from the United States, Italy and Spain.

This clone was seen a handful of times. The ends lost 5 bases at V and 7 bases at J; junction bases unmatched: 3. The CDR3 is 13 residues long. CDR1 is GTSNPN and CDR2 is SVGIG in the germline V gene (reference sequence). Some clones are missing from TCRdb's copy, which holds only in-frame ones; the method was immunoSEQ multiplex PCR. The top ten clones hold roughly a sixth of a sample with 20,000 to 25,000 clones, around 88% of them seen once. The receptor's source is a human donor with acute or convalescent COVID-19. The donor label of this sample is uncertain. This chain uses TRBV30 with TRBJ1-6; 9 nucleotides agree with TRBD1. The sequencing sample was made of peripheral blood. DNA of the CDR3: TGTGCCTGGGGGGGACAGGGCAATTCACCCCTCCACTTT. The encoded protein is CAWGGQGNSPLHF.